One sample yielded the 12 T cell receptor beta chains listed below, sequenced in a study of T cell responses to AZD1222 COVID-19 vaccine. Method: immunoSEQ multiplex PCR; TCRdb's copy keeps in-frame clones and lacks some. The table records 180,000 or so clones, 85% to 95% of them present only once. The sequenced sample was peripheral blood, obtained on day 0 of AZD1222 vaccination. The receptors originated from an adult in good health.

The V gene is TRBV10-2, the J gene TRBJ2-3; 7 nucleotides agree with TRBD2. V lost 8 bases to trimming and J lost 3 bases; unmatched junction nucleotides: 11. Germline loops: CDR1 WSHSY, CDR2 SAAADI. The CDR3 has 15 amino acids. The DNA for the CDR3 is TGCGCCAGCGGGTCTGCGGGAGTACCAACAGATACGCAGTATTTT. Protein sequence: CASGSAGVPTDTQYF.

This chain connects TRBV15 to TRBJ1-6; TRBD1 agrees at 7 bases. The CDR3 runs to 15 residues. The J segment lost 10 bases and the V segment lost 0 bases, leaving 6 bases of the junction unmatched. Germline V gene sequence: CDR1 LNHNV, CDR2 YYDKDF (reference sequence). CDR3 sequence: CATSRDYRGGSPLHF. CDR3 bases: TGTGCCACCAGCAGAGATTACAGGGGAGGCTCACCCCTCCACTTT. Combining the CDR3 with reference TRBV15 and TRBJ1-6 gives the whole variable domain DAMVIQNPRYQVTQFGKPVTLSCSQTLNHNVMYWYQQKSSQAPKLLFHYYDKDFNNEADTPDNFQSRRPNTSFCFLDIRSPGLGDTAMYLCATSRDYRGGSPLHFGNGTRLTVT.

The rearrangement uses TRBV5-8 and TRBJ1-2; a possible D gene is TRBD1 (6 bases). CDR1 is SGHTS, CDR2 YDEGEE, per germline. With 5 bases removed from V and 4 bases from J, the gap between germline ends came to 12 bases. This CDR3 contains 13 residues. CDR3 in DNA: TGTGCCAGCAGATTACAGGGCTTCTATGGCTACACCTTC. The encoded protein is CASRLQGFYGYTF. The complete variable domain, with remaining parts taken from reference TRBV5-8 and TRBJ1-2, reads EAGVTQSPTHLIKTRGQQATLRCSPISGHTSVYWYQQALGLGLQFLLWYDEGEERNRGNFPPRFSGRQFPNYSSELNVNALELEDSALYLCASRLQGFYGYTFGSGTRLTVV.

The CDR3 loop is CASRPGQNYEQYF. The CDR3 region has the DNA TGTGCCAGCCGCCCGGGACAGAACTACGAGCAGTACTTC. This chain links TRBV28 with TRBJ2-7, with 7 bases matching TRBD1. With V trimmed by 8 bases and J by 3 bases, 7 bases remained unmatched. This CDR3 is built from 13 residues. The germline V gene encodes CDR1 MDHEN and CDR2 SYDVKM.

CDR3 region: CASSGTISYEQYF. In DNA form, the CDR3 reads TGTGCCAGCTCCGGGACGATATCCTACGAGCAGTACTTC. The J gene is TRBJ2-7, the V gene TRBV19; D tentatively reads TRBD1 or TRBD2 (5 bases each). This CDR3 is built from 13 residues. The germline V gene encodes CDR1 LNHDA and CDR2 SQIVND (reference sequence). The ends were cut back, 9 bases at V and 1 base at J, with 13 bases in the middle.

V and J are TRBV11-3 and TRBJ2-1; D is perhaps TRBD2 (6 bases). The germline gives CDR1 SGHNT, CDR2 YENEEA. Between the trimmed V and J ends, which lost 1 base and 4 bases, there was a span of 11 bases. There are 15 residues in the CDR3. The CDR3 DNA follows: TGTGCCAGCAGCTTAGGCGCGCGGGGTTACAATGAGCAGTTCTTC. Translation gives CASSLGARGYNEQFF. Based on the CDR3 plus reference TRBV11-3 and TRBJ2-1, the full variable domain is EAGVVQSPRYKIIEKKQPVAFWCNPISGHNTLYWYLQNLGQGPELLIRYENEEAVDDSQLPKDRFSAERLKGVDSTLKIQPAELGDSAVYLCASSLGARGYNEQFFGPGTRLTVL.

The chain has TRBV12-3 or TRBV12-4 and TRBJ2-7; unclear D gene. V was shortened by 3 bases and J by 3 bases, with 9 bases between the two germline ends. The CDR3 runs to 13 residues. Here the CDR3 reads CASSFSRVYEQYF. CDR3 DNA sequence: TGTGCCAGCAGTTTCAGTAGGGTCTACGAGCAGTACTTC.

The V gene is TRBV15, the J gene TRBJ1-3; unclear D gene. Trimming took off 0 bases at V and 1 base at J, with 10 bases between the two ends. The CDR3 runs to 16 residues. Germline V gene lookup returns CDR1 LNHNV and CDR2 YYDKDF (reference sequence). CDR3 DNA: TGTGCCACCAGCAGAGATCCGGCGGGGTCTGGAAACACCATATATTTT. It specifies CATSRDPAGSGNTIYF.

The chain joins TRBV6-5 to TRBJ1-1; 9 bases are shared with TRBD1. The V gene's germline CDR1 is MNHEY and CDR2 SVGAGI. This CDR3 region has 15 residues. V lost 6 bases and J lost 1; bases outside the gene matches: 6. DNA for the CDR3: TGTGCCAGCAGAACCGGGACAGGGCCGAACACTGAAGCTTTCTTT. Translation: CASRTGTGPNTEAFF.

The rearrangement links TRBV6-4 to TRBJ2-1; no firm D call. The CDR3 runs to 13 residues. The V and J ends lost 2 bases and 10 bases respectively, with 12 bases between them. The V gene's germline CDR1 is MRHNA and CDR2 SNTAGT. Here the CDR3 DNA reads TGTGCCAGCAGTGACGGGCAGAATAAGGAGCAGTTCTTC. Encoded protein: CASSDGQNKEQFF.

Details on this clone: At one of its ends the junction is not consistent with the germline gene, which may arise from a read error. V gene TRBV30 combines with J gene TRBJ1-4, with D perhaps matching TRBD1 (5 bases). This CDR3 region has 13 residues. Germline V gene data show CDR1 as GTSNPN and CDR2 as SVGIG (reference sequence). The CDR3 region is CAWGVLEGEKLFF. DNA of the CDR3: TGTGCCTGGGGTGTACTCGAGGGGGAAAAACTGTTTTTT.

The genes are TRBV11-3 and TRBJ2-7; TRBD1 is a possible D gene (6 bases). There are 14 residues in the CDR3. V lost 5 bases to trimming and J lost 3 bases, with 14 bases between them. CDR1 and CDR2 (germline): SGHNT, YENEEA. The CDR3: CASSPAGALYEQYF. The DNA for the CDR3 is TGTGCCAGCAGCCCCGCAGGGGCACTCTACGAGCAGTACTTC.